The TCR beta chain under discussion was sequenced for a study of CD8+ T cells in alopecia areata. Whole-study context: Treated patients received oral tofacitinib, 5 to 10 mg twice daily.

Extraction of RNA preceded its reverse transcription into cDNA, which served as the sequencing template. Using immunoSEQ multiplex PCR, the repertoire was profiled, and TCRdb retains in-frame clones only, with some absent. Here the sample spans about 120,000 clones, almost 50% being singletons. The CDR3 sequence is 17 residues long. CDR1 and CDR2 from the germline V gene are SGHRS and YFSETQ. With 1 base removed from V and 2 bases from J, the gap between germline ends came to 18 bases. The sequencing used CD8+ T cells sorted from blood, collected at week 0. This sequence originates from a human donor with alopecia areata. V usage is TRBV5-1 and J usage is TRBJ2-5; D is unclear. The CDR3 region is CASSLTKDLTLQETQYF. CDR3 nucleotide sequence: TGCGCCAGCAGCTTGACTAAAGACCTAACGTTGCAAGAGACCCAGTACTTC.